The rows below give T cell receptor beta chains drawn from one sample of a study of Graves' ophthalmopathy and Graves' hyperthyroidism. TCRdb reprocessed the multiplex PCR reads with MiXCR, giving one entry per CDR3 protein. The sample shows fewer than 400,000 distinct CDR3 sequences, around 20% of them seen only once. The material sequenced was peripheral blood. These receptor sequences come from a woman younger than 35 with Graves' ophthalmopathy. Both conserved end residues are part of each CDR3. Fields, in order: V gene, clone size, J gene, D gene, CDR3 DNA, CDR3 protein. The D gene is left open where the match is weak. A row's size may be missing; if present it is once, few, many or a size class.

TRBV28	many	TRBJ2-7	-	TGTGCCAGCAGTTTAGGGGTGGAATCGGCCGAGCAGTACTTC	CASSLGVESAEQYF
TRBV3-1	many	TRBJ1-6	-	TGTGCCAGCAGCCAAGGGGACGCACCCCTCCACTTT	CASSQGDAPLHF
TRBV6-1	many	TRBJ1-2	TRBD1	TGTGCCAGCAGTGAGGTACAGGGGATGGACTATGGCTACACCTTC	CASSEVQGMDYGYTF
TRBV27	many	TRBJ2-5	-	TGTGCCAGCAGTTTATCGGCCGACGGGGCGGGGACCCAGTACTTC	CASSLSADGAGTQYF
TRBV6-5	many	TRBJ1-5	-	TGTGCCAGCAACCATTGGGGGAATCAGCCCCAGCATTTT	CASNHWGNQPQHF
TRBV7-6	many	TRBJ2-7	TRBD2	TGTGCCAGCAGCTTTGCTAGCGGGGAATACGAGCAGTACTTC	CASSFASGEYEQYF
TRBV28	many	TRBJ2-7	TRBD1	TGTGCCAGCAGCACAGGGGGCATTAGGTACGAGCAGTACTTC	CASSTGGIRYEQYF
TRBV5-1	many	TRBJ2-5	-	TGCGCCAGCAGCTTGGAGGACAGTCCCGAAGAGACCCAGTACTTC	CASSLEDSPEETQYF
TRBV25-1	few	TRBJ2-7	TRBD2	TGTGCCAGCACCCCAAGACTAGCGGCCTCAGACGAGCAGTACTTC	CASTPRLAASDEQYF
TRBV15	-	TRBJ2-7	-	TGTGCCACCAGCAGAGATTACCTGGGTAGTGAAGAGCAGTACTTC	CATSRDYLGSEEQYF
TRBV30	many	TRBJ1-2	-	TGTGCCTGGAGTACCAGGGATCGGGGCTACACCTTC	CAWSTRDRGYTF
TRBV7-3	many	TRBJ1-1	TRBD1	TGTGCCAGCAGCTCTGCTTTTTTGGGACAGCTGAACACTGAAGCTTTCTTT	CASSSAFLGQLNTEAFF
TRBV6-2/TRBV6-3	many	TRBJ2-5	TRBD2	TGTGCCAGCAGTTCCGGGGTTAGCGGGAGGAAGACCCAGTACTTC	CASSSGVSGRKTQYF
TRBV29-1	many	TRBJ1-1	-	TGCAGCGCCGGGTTTACAACTGAAGCTTTCTTT	CSAGFTTEAFF
TRBV2	many	TRBJ1-6	TRBD1	TGTGCCAGCAGCCGAACCAAGGACAGGAGAAATTCACCCCTCCACTTT	CASSRTKDRRNSPLHF
TRBV11-2	many	TRBJ2-5	TRBD2	TGTGCCAGCAGCCGGGGGGGACTACAGACCCAGTACTTC	CASSRGGLQTQYF
TRBV6-4	many	TRBJ2-7	-	TGTGCCAGCAGTGATCTGCAGAGCTCCTACGAGCAGTACTTC	CASSDLQSSYEQYF
TRBV7-2	many	TRBJ1-1	TRBD1	TGTGCCAGCAGGCGTGGGACAGGGAGGGGAGGTAGGACTGAAGCTTTCTTT	CASRRGTGRGGRTEAFF
TRBV18	few	TRBJ1-1	TRBD1	TGTGCCAGCTCTCTTCCTACAGGGGAGACCACTGAAGCTTTCTTT	CASSLPTGETTEAFF
TRBV20-1	many	TRBJ1-1	-	TGCAGTGCTAGGATACCGGACGGAGCGGCTTTCTTT	CSARIPDGAAFF
TRBV27	many	TRBJ1-1	-	TGTGCCAGACTCCCGACAGAGAACACTGAAGCTTTCTTT	CARLPTENTEAFF
TRBV6-5	many	TRBJ2-2	-	TGTGCCAGCAGGCCGACAGGGAACACCGGGGAGCTGTTTTTT	CASRPTGNTGELFF
TRBV24-1	many	TRBJ1-6	TRBD1	TGTGCCACCAGCCGGGACAGGGACTCACCCCTCCACTTT	CATSRDRDSPLHF
TRBV7-2	many	TRBJ2-7	TRBD1	TGTGCCAGCAGCGTAGGGACAGTTTCCTACGAGCAGTACTTC	CASSVGTVSYEQYF
TRBV7-2	many	TRBJ2-7	TRBD1	TGTGCCAGCAGCTTTTCGACAGGGGCCTACGAGCAGTACTTC	CASSFSTGAYEQYF
TRBV28	-	TRBJ2-2	TRBD2	TGTGCCAGCAGTCTTAGCGGGGTGGGGACCGGGGAGCTGTTTTTT	CASSLSGVGTGELFF
TRBV5-1	few	TRBJ2-7	TRBD1	TGCGCCAGCAGCTTGGAGGGACAGGGGGACGAGCAGTACTTC	CASSLEGQGDEQYF
TRBV28	many	TRBJ2-7	TRBD1	TGTGCCAGCAGTGTGACCCAGACAGGGGGTGGCGAGCAGTACTTC	CASSVTQTGGGEQYF
TRBV6-2/TRBV6-3	many	TRBJ1-5	-	TGTGCCAGCAGTTTGAAAAGGGCCTGGGGTCAGCCCCAGCATTTT	CASSLKRAWGQPQHF
TRBV4-3	many	TRBJ2-7	-	TGCGCCAGCAGCCAAGATCTAGGGACGGGAGAGCAGTACTTC	CASSQDLGTGEQYF